This T cell receptor (beta chain) appears in the sequencing data of a study of early T cells in non-severe SARS-CoV-2 infection. About the study: From unsorted whole blood, bulk RNA was sequenced, and the chains remained unpaired. Whole-study results and caveats: Matching results from VDJdb favored anti-spike CD8 responses, leaving private and CD4 specificities undetected.

Comment on this clonotype: No antigen is known for it.

Researchers tagged individual cDNA molecules with unique molecular identifiers. TCRdb recomputed calls from the 5' RACE reads with MiXCR, one row per CDR3 protein. Among 84,000 or so distinct CDR3 sequences listed, around 15% were seen once. Germline CDR1 reads SGHTA; CDR2 reads FQGNSA. The CDR3 spans 14 residues. V lost 3 bases to trimming and J lost 3 bases; unmatched junction nucleotides: 5. The rearrangement joins TRBV7-2 to TRBJ2-7; the match to TRBD1 covers 7 bases. The sample comprised whole blood. This sequence was found in an adult who was a healthcare worker with PCR-confirmed SARS-CoV-2 infection or an uninfected control (not recorded which). In nucleotides, the CDR3 is TGTGCCAGCAGCTTGAGACAGGGTATCTACGAGCAGTACTTC. This gives the protein CASSLRQGIYEQYF.